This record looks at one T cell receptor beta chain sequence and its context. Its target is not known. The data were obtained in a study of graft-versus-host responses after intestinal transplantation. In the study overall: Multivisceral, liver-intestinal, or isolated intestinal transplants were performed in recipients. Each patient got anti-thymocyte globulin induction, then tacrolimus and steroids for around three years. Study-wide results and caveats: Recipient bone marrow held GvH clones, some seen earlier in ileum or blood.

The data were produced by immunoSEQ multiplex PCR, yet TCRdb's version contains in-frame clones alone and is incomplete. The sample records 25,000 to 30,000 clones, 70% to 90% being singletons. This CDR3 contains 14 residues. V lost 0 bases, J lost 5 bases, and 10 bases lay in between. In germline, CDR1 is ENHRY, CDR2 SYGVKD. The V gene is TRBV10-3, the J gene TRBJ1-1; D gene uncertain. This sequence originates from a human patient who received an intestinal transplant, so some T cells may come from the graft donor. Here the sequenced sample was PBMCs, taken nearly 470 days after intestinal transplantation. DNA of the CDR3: TGTGCCATCAGTGAGTCGAAAACTTGGACTGAAGCTTTCTTT. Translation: CAISESKTWTEAFF.